This TCR beta chain was found in a study of blood T cell repertoires in COVID-19. The wider study: Sites across the United States, Italy and Spain contributed samples from acute and convalescent COVID-19. PBMCs, B-cell-depleted T cells, or T cells were the source of the cDNA or gDNA that made up the material.

TCRdb's table, derived via immunoSEQ multiplex PCR, lists solely in-frame clones and lacks some. The table records fewer than 300,000 clones, roughly four fifths of them present only once. Seattle's cohort entered during active infection and was followed longitudinally. CDR1 is SGHNT and CDR2 is YYREEE in the germline V gene (reference sequence). The V segment lost 6 bases and the J segment 3 bases; nucleotides outside the gene matches: 7. The CDR3 runs 14 residues. Input material: peripheral blood. The receptor comes from an older person with COVID-19, enrolled during active disease. This chain joins TRBV5-4 and TRBJ2-3; 7 bases agree with TRBD1. The CDR3 DNA reads TGTGCCAGCAACAGGAGACAGGGTACAGATACGCAGTATTTT. Its protein product is CASNRRQGTDTQYF.